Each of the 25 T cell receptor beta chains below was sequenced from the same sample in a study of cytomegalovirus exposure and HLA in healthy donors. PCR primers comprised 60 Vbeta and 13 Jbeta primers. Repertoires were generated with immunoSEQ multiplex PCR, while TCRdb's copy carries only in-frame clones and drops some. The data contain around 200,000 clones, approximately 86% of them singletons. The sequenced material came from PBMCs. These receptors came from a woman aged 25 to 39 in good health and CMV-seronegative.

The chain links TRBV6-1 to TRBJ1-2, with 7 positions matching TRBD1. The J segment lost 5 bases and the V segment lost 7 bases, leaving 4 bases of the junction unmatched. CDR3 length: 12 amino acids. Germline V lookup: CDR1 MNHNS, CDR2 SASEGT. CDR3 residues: CASMVRGYGYTF. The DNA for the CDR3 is TGTGCCAGCATGGTCAGGGGGTATGGCTACACCTTC.

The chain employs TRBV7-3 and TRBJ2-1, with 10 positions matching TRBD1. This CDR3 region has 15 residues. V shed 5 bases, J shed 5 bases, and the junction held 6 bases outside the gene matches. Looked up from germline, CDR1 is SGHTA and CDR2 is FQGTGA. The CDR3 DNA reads TGTGCCAGCAGCACCGGGACAGGGGCCAACAATGAGCAGTTCTTC. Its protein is CASSTGTGANNEQFF.

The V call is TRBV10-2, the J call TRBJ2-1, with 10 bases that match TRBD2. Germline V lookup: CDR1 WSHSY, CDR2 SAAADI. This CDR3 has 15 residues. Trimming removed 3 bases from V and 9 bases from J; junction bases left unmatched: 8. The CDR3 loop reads CASSEGPSGSSEQFF. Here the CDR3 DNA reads TGCGCCAGCAGTGAAGGGCCTAGCGGGAGTAGTGAGCAGTTCTTC.

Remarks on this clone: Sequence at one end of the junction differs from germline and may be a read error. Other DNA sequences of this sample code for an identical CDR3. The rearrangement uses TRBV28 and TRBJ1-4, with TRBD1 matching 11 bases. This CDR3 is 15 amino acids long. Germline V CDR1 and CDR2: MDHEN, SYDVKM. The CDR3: CASSSGGQGGEKLFF. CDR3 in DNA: TGTGCCAGCAGTTCGGGGGGACAGGGGGGTGAAAAATTGTTTTTT.

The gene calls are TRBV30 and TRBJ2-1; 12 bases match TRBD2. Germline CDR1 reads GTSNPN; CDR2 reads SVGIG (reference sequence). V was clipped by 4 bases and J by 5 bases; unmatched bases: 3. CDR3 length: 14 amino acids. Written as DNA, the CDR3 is TGTGCCTGGATCCGGACTAGCGGGAACAATGAGCAGTTCTTC. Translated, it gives CAWIRTSGNNEQFF.

CDR3 nucleotides: TGTGCCAGCAGTCCATGGACAGGGAGAATGGGCGGGGAGCTGTTTTTT. It translates to CASSPWTGRMGGELFF. The chain combines TRBV28 with TRBJ2-2; 8 nucleotides match TRBD1. This CDR3 contains 16 residues. The J segment lost 7 bases and the V segment lost 5 bases, leaving 12 bases of the junction unmatched. The germline V gene has CDR1 MDHEN and CDR2 SYDVKM.

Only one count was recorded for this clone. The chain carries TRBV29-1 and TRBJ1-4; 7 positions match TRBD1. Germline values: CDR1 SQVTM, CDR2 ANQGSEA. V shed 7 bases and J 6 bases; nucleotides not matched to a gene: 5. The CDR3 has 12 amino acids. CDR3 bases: TGCAGCGCGGGGACAGATGATGAAAAACTGTTTTTT. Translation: CSAGTDDEKLFF.

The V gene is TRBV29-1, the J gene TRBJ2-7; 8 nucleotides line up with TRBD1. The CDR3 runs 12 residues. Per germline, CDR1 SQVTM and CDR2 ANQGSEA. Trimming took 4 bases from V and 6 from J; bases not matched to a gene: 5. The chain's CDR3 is CSVAPTGVEQYF. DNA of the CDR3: TGCAGCGTTGCCCCGACAGGGGTCGAGCAGTACTTC.

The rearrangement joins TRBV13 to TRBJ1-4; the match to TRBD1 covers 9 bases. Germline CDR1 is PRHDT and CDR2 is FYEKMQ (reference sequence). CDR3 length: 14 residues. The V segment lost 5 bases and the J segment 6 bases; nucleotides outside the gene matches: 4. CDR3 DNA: TGTGCCAGCAGCCTCCGGGACAGGGATGAAAAACTGTTTTTT. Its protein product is CASSLRDRDEKLFF.

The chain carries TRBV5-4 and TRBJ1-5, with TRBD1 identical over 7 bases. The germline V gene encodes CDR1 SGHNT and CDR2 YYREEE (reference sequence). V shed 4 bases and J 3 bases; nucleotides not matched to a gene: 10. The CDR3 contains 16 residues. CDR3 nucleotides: TGTGCCAGCAGCCACCTAAAGGACAGGTCCAATCAGCCCCAGCATTTT. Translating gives CASSHLKDRSNQPQHF.

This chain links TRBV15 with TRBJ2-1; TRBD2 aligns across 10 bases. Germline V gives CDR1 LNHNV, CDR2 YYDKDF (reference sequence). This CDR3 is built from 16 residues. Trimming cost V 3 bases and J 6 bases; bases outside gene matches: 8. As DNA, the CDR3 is TGTGCCACCAGCAGTGATGGGACTAGCGTGTTCAATGAGCAGTTCTTC. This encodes CATSSDGTSVFNEQFF.

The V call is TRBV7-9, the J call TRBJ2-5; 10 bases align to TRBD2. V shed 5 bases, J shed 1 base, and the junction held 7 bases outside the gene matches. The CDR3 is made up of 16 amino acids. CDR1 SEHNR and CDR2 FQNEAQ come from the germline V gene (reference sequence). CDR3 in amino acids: CASSPGLAAFQETQYF. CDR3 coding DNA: TGTGCCAGCAGCCCCGGACTAGCGGCATTCCAAGAGACCCAGTACTTC. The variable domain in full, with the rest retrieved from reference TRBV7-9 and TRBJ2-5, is DTGVSQNPRHKITKRGQNVTFRCDPISEHNRLYWYRQTLGQGPEFLTYFQNEAQLEKSRLLSDRFSAERPKGSFSTLEIQRTEQGDSAMYLCASSPGLAAFQETQYFGPGTRLLVL.

CDR3 DNA sequence: TGTGCCACAAGCAGGGCCATCCGGGGGGGCGAGCAGTACTTC. Its translation: CATSRAIRGGEQYF. The rearrangement joins TRBV28 to TRBJ2-7; 8 bases line up with TRBD2. Germline trimming cut 10 bases from V and 6 bases from J; bases unmatched to any gene: 14. Germline-derived CDR1 and CDR2 are MDHEN and SYDVKM. The CDR3 spans 14 residues.

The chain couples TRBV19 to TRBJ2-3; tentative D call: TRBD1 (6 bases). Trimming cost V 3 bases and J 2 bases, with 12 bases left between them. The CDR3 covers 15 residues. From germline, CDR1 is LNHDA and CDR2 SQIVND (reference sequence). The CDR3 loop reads CASSMLWDITDTQYF. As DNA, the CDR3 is TGTGCCAGTAGTATGTTGTGGGACATCACAGATACGCAGTATTTT.

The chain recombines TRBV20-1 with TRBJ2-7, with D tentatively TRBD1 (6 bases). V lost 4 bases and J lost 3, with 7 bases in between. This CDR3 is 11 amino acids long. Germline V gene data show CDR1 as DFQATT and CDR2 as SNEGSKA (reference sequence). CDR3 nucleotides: TGCAGTGCTACGACAGGCTACGAGCAGTACTTC. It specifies CSATTGYEQYF.

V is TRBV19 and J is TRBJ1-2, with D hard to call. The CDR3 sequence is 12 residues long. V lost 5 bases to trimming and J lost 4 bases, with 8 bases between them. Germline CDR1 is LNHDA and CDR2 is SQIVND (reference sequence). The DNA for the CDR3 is TGTGCCAGTAGTGGCGGGATCTATGGCTACACCTTC. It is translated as CASSGGIYGYTF.

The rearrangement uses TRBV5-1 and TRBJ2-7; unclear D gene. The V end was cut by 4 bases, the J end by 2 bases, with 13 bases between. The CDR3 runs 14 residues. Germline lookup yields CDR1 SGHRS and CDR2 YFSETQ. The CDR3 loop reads CASSHRLYPYEQYF. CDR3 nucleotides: TGCGCCAGCAGCCATAGACTGTATCCCTACGAGCAGTACTTC.

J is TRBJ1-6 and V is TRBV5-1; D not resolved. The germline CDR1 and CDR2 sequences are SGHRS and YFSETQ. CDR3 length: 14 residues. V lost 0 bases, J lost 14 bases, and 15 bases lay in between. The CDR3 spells CASSLGPLTATLHF. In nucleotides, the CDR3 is TGCGCCAGCAGCTTGGGCCCCCTTACCGCGACCCTCCACTTT.

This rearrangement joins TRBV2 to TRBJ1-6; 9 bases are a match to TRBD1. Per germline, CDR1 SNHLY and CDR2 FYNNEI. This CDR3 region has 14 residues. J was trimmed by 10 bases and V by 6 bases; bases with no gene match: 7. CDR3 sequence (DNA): TGTGCCAGCAGCCCGGGACAGGGTTTATCACCCCTCCACTTT. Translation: CASSPGQGLSPLHF.

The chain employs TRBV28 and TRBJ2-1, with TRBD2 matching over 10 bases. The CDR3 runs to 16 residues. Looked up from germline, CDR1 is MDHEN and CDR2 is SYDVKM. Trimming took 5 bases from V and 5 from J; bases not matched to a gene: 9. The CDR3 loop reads CASSPGLAGVNNEQFF. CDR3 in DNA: TGTGCCAGCAGTCCTGGGCTAGCGGGAGTGAACAATGAGCAGTTCTTC.

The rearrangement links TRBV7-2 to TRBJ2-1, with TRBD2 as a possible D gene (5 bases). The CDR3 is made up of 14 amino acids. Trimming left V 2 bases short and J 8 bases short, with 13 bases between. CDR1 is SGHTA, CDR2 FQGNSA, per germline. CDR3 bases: TGTGCCAGCAGCTTAAGCCTAGCAAGCGATGAGCAGTTCTTC. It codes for CASSLSLASDEQFF.

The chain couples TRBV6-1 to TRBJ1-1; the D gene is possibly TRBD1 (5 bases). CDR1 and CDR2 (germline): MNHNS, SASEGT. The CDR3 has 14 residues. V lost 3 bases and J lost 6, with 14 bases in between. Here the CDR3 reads CASSDLWQGSEAFF. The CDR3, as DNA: TGTGCCAGCAGTGATCTGTGGCAGGGCTCTGAAGCTTTCTTT.

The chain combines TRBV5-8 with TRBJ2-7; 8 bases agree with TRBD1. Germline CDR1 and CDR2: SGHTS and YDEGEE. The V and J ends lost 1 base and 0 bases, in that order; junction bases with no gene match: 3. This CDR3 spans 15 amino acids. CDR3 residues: CASSLYRGYSYEQYF. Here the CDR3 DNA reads TGTGCCAGCAGCTTGTACAGGGGGTACTCCTACGAGCAGTACTTC.

The chain's CDR3 is CASSFRGNYGYTF. In DNA, the CDR3 is TGTGCCAGCAGCTTTAGGGGGAACTATGGCTACACCTTC. The V gene is TRBV7-2, the J gene TRBJ1-2, with a tentative D call TRBD1 (6 bases). Trimming pared 3 bases from V and 2 bases from J, leaving 7 bases between. The CDR3 sequence is 13 residues long. Germline values: CDR1 SGHTA, CDR2 FQGNSA. Full variable domain (rest looked up from reference TRBV7-2 and TRBJ1-2): GAGVSQSPSNKVTEKGKDVELRCDPISGHTALYWYRQSLGQGLEFLIYFQGNSAPDKSGLPSDRFSAERTGGSVSTLTIQRTQQEDSAVYLCASSFRGNYGYTFGSGTRLTVV.

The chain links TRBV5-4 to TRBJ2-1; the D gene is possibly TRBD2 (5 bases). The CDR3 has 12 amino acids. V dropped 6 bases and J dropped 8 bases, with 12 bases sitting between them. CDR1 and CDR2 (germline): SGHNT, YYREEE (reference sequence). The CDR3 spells CASKTSSHEQFF. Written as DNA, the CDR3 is TGTGCCAGCAAAACTAGTTCCCATGAGCAGTTCTTC.